What follows describes a single T cell receptor beta chain. One end of the junction varies from germline; a read error may be responsible. This CDR3 region has 15 residues. Germline V gene data show CDR1 as SGHRS and CDR2 as YFSETQ. These data belong to a study of T cells in Graves' hyperthyroidism and ophthalmopathy. Patients were excluded because of uncontrolled infection, other autoimmune disease, pregnancy or lactation. Fresh 10 ml peripheral blood yielded PBMCs. RNA transcripts provided the source from which TCR beta CDR3 regions were amplified. An initial round of RT-PCR targeting the TCR CDR3 relied on the HTBI primer set. TCRdb re-called the multiplex PCR reads with MiXCR, one entry per CDR3 protein. The data contain about 250,000 distinct CDR3 sequences, 22% of them singletons.

The sequencing input was blood. This receptor was taken from a man aged 25 to 40 with Graves' ophthalmopathy. The chain employs TRBV5-1 and TRBJ2-4; possibly TRBD1 for D (5 bases). This CDR3 is CASTRPGFGKNIQYF. The CDR3 DNA reads as TGTGCCAGCACCCGTCCAGGGTTTGGCAAAAACATTCAGTACTTC.